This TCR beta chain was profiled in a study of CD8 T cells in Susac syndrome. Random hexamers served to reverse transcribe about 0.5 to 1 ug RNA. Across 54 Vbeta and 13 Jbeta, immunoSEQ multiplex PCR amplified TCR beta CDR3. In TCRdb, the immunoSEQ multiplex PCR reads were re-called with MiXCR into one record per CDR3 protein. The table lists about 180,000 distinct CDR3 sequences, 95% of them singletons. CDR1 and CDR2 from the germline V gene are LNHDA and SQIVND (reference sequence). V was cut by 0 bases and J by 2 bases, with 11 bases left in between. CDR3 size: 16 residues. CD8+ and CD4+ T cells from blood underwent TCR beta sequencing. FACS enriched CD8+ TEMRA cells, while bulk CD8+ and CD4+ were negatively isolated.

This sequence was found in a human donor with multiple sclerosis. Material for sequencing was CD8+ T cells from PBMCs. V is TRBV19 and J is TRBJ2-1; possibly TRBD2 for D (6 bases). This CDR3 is CASSIDSGGAYNEQFF. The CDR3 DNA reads TGTGCCAGTAGTATAGATTCCGGAGGGGCCTACAATGAGCAGTTCTTC.